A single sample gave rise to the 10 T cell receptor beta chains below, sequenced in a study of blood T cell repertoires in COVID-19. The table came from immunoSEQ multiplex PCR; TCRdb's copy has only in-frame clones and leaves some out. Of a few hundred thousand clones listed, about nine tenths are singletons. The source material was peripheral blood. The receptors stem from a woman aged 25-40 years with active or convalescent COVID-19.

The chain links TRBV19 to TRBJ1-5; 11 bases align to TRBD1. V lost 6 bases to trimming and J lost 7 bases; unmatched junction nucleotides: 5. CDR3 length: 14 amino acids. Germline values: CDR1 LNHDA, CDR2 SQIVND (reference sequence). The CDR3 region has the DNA TGTGCCAGTAGCTCGGACAGGGGGCAGCAGCCCCAGCATTTT. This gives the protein CASSSDRGQQPQHF.

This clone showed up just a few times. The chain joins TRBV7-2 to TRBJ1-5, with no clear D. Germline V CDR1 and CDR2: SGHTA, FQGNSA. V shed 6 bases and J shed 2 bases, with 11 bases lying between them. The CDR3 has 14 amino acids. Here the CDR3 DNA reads TGTGCCAGCAGTCAACAACGGGGCAATCAGCCCCAGCATTTT. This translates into CASSQQRGNQPQHF.

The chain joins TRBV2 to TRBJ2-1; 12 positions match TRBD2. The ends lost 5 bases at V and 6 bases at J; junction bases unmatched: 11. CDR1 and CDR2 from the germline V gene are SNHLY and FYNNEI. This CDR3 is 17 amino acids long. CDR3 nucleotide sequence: TGTGCCAGCAGTTCTGGTTTACTAGCGGGGGGCCCCAATGAGCAGTTCTTC. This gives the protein CASSSGLLAGGPNEQFF.

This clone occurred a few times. The CDR3 spells CASSLFQGPNSPLHF. As DNA, the CDR3 is TGTGCCAGCAGCTTGTTTCAGGGGCCTAATTCACCCCTCCACTTT. V usage is TRBV5-5 and J usage is TRBJ1-6; D might be TRBD1 (6 bases). This CDR3 has 15 amino acids. CDR1 is SGHKS, CDR2 YYEKEE, per germline (reference sequence). Trimming shortened V by 1 base and J by 6 bases, and 11 bases separated the two germline ends.

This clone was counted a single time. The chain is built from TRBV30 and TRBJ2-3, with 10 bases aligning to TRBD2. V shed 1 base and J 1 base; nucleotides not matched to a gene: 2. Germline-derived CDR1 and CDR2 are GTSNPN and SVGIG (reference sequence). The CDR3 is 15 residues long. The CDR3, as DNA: TGTGCCTGGAGTGAAGGACTAGCGGGCACAGATACGCAGTATTTT. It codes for CAWSEGLAGTDTQYF.

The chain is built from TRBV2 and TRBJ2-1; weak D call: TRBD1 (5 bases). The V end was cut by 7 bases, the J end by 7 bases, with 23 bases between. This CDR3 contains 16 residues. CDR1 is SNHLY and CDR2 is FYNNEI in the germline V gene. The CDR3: CASTQERGSLGNEQFF. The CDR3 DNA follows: TGTGCCAGCACCCAGGAAAGGGGCAGCCTGGGAAATGAGCAGTTCTTC.

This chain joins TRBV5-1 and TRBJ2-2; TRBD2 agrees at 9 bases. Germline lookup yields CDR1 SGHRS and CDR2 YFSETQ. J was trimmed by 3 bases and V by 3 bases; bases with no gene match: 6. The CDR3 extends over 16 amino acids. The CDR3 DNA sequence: TGCGCCAGCAGCTCCGGGACTAGCCGATACACCGGGGAGCTGTTTTTT. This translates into CASSSGTSRYTGELFF.

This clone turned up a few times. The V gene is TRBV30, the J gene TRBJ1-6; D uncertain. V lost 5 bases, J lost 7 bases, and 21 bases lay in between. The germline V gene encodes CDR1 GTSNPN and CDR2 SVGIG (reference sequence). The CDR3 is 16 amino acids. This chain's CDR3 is CAWELGGHVGNSPLHF. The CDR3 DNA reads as TGTGCCTGGGAATTGGGAGGTCACGTGGGGAATTCACCCCTCCACTTT.

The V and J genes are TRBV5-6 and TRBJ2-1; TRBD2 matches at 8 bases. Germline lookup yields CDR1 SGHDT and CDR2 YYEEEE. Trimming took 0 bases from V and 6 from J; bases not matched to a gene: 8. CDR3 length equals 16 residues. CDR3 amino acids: CASSLGVSGTRNEQFF. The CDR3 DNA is TGTGCCAGCAGCTTGGGGGTTAGCGGGACCCGCAATGAGCAGTTCTTC.

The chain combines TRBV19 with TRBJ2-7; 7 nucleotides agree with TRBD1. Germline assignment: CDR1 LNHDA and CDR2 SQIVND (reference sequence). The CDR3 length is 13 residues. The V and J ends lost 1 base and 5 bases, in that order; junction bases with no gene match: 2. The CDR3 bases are TGTGCCAGTAGTATAGTGACAGGGAACGAGCAGTACTTC. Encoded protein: CASSIVTGNEQYF.